Only a few counts were recorded for the clone carrying this T cell receptor beta chain. The data belong to a study of T-cell reconstitution after alpha-beta-depleted transplantation in children. The TCRbeta library was prepared with unique molecular identifiers. From the PCR reads, TCRdb called clonotypes with MiXCR, one entry per CDR3 protein. Counted here are about 370,000 distinct CDR3 sequences, about a fifth occurring once; the ten biggest clones make up around 4%. This CDR3 region has 15 residues. The junction had 9 bases not matched to a gene; V was cut back by 4 bases and J by 2 bases. The germline V gene has CDR1 SGHDT and CDR2 YYEEEE.

The sample was PBMCs from the stem cell graft donor, taken from the stem cell graft. The sequence derives from a human donor who donated a stem cell graft to a child with acute myeloid leukemia. The chain has TRBV5-6 and TRBJ2-7; 7 bases align to TRBD1. The CDR3: CASSGVGTVTYEQYF. DNA for the CDR3: TGTGCCAGCAGCGGAGTCGGGACAGTAACCTACGAGCAGTACTTC.